The 2 T cell receptor beta chains given below trace back to one sample, sequenced in a study of shared clonotypes between healthy human individuals. Profiling relied on immunoSEQ multiplex PCR, and the TCRdb table lists in-frame clones only, not all of them. Of roughly 1,000,000 clones listed, about 80% were seen once; the top ten hold 0.6% to 0.75%. Material: memory CD4+ T cells from PBMCs. Subset noted: CD45RA-negative fraction. Source of these receptors: a man between 18 and 29 years old in good health. Some clones in this sample may be carry-over from other donors' samples.

This clone occurred once. V usage is TRBV6-5 and J usage is TRBJ1-3; no clear D gene. The CDR3 extends over 15 amino acids. Germline loops: CDR1 MNHEY, CDR2 SVGAGI. V was cut by 0 bases and J by 0 bases, with 6 bases left in between. CDR3 nucleotides: TGTGCCAGCAGTTACTCGGCCGGCTCTGGAAACACCATATATTTT. Protein product: CASSYSAGSGNTIYF.

This chain joins TRBV4-2 and TRBJ2-3, with 9 bases lining up with TRBD2. This CDR3 is built from 16 residues. V was clipped by 4 bases and J by 2 bases; unmatched bases: 7. Germline lookup yields CDR1 LGHNA and CDR2 YNFKEQ. The CDR3 nucleotides read TGTGCCAGCAGCCCCGAGCCTAGCGGGGCCACAGATACGCAGTATTTT. This encodes CASSPEPSGATDTQYF.